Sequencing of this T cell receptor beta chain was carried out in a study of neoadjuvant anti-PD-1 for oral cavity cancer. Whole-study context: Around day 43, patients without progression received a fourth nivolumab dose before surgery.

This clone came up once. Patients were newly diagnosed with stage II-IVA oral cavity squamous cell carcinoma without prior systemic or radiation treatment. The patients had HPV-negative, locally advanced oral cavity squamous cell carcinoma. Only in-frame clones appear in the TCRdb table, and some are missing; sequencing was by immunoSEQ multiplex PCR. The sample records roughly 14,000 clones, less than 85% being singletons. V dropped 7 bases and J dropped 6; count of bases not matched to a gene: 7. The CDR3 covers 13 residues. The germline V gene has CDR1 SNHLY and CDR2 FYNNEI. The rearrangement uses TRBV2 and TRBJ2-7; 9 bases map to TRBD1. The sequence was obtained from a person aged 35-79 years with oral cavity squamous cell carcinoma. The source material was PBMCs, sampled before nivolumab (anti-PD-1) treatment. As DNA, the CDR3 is TGTGCCAGCAAGACGACAGGGGGACTCGAGCAGTACTTC. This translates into CASKTTGGLEQYF.